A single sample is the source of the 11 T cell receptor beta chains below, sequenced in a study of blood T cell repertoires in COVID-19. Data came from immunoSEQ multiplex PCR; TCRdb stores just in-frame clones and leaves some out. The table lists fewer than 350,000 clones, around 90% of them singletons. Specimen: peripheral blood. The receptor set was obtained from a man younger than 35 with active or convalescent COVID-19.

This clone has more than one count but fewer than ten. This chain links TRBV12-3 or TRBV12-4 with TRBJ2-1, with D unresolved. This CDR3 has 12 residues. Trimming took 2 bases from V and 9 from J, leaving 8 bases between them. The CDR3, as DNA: TGTGCCAGCAGTTTATCTAGTCTTGAGCAGTTCTTC. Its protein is CASSLSSLEQFF.

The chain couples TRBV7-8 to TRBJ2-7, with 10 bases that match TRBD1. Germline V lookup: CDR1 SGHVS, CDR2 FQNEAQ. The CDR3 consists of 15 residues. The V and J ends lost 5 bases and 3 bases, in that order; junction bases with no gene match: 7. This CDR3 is CASSQGQGLNYEQYF. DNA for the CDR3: TGTGCCAGCAGCCAGGGACAGGGGCTTAACTACGAGCAGTACTTC.

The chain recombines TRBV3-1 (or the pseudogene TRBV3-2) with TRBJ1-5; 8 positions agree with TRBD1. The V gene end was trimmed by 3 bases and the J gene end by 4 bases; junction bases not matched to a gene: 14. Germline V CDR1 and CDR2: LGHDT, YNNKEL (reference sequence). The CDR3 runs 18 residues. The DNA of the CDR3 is TGTGCCAGCAGCCACGCTCCGTACCGACAGGGGAGTAATCAGCCCCAGCATTTT. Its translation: CASSHAPYRQGSNQPQHF.

The CDR3 loop is CASSHTANYGYTF. CDR3 DNA sequence: TGTGCCAGCAGCCACACAGCTAACTATGGCTACACCTTC. V usage is TRBV14 and J usage is TRBJ1-2; D unresolved. Trimming shortened V by 3 bases and J by 0 bases, and 5 bases separated the two germline ends. The CDR3 spans 13 residues. Germline V gives CDR1 SGHDN, CDR2 FVKESK.

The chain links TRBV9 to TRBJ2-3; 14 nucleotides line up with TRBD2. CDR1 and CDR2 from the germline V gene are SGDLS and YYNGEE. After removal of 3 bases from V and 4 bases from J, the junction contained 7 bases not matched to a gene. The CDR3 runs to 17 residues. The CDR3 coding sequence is TGTGCCAGCAGCGGGACTAGCGGGGGGAGGTCCGCAGATACGCAGTATTTT. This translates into CASSGTSGGRSADTQYF.

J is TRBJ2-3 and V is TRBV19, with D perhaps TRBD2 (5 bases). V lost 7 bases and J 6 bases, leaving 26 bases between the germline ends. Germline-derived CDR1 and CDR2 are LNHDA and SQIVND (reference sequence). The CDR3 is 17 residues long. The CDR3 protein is CASTTKGLASLRDTQYF. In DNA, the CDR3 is TGTGCCAGTACCACTAAGGGTCTAGCCTCGCTTAGGGATACGCAGTATTTT.

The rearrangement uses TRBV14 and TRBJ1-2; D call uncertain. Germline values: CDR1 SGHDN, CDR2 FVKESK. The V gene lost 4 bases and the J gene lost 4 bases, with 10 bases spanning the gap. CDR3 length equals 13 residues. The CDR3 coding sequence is TGTGCCAGCAGCCCGGTTCCGAGCTATGGCTACACCTTC. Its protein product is CASSPVPSYGYTF. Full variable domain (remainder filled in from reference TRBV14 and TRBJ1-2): EAGVTQFPSHSVIEKGQTVTLRCDPISGHDNLYWYRRVMGKEIKFLLHFVKESKQDESGMPNNRFLAERTGGTYSTLKVQPAELEDSGVYFCASSPVPSYGYTFGSGTRLTVV.

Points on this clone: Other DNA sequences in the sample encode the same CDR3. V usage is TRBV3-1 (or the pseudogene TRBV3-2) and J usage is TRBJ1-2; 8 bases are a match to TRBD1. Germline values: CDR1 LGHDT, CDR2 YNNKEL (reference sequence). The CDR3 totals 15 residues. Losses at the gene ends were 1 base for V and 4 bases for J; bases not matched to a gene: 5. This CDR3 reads CASSQGTGRGYGYTF. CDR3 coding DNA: TGTGCCAGCAGCCAAGGGACAGGGCGGGGCTATGGCTACACCTTC.

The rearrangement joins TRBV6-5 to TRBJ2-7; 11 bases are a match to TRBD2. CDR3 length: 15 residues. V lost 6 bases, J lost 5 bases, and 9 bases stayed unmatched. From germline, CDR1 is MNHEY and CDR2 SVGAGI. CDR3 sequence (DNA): TGTGCCAGCAGAGTAGCGGGGGGGCCTAACCACGAGCAGTACTTC. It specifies CASRVAGGPNHEQYF.

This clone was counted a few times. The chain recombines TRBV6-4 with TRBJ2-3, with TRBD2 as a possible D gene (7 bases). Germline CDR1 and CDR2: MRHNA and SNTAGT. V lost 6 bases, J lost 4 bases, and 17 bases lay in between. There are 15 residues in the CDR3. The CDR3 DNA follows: TGTGCCAGCAGCCGGGGAGGGGGGGCAGCAGATACGCAGTATTTT. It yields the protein CASSRGGGAADTQYF.

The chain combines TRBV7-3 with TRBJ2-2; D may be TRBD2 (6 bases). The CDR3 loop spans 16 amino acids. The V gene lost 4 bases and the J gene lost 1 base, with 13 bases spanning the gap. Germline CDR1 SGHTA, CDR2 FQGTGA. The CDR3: CASSSGGSGNTGELFF. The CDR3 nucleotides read TGTGCCAGCAGCTCCGGTGGTAGCGGGAACACCGGGGAGCTGTTTTTT.